The source of this T cell receptor (beta chain) is a study of blood T cell repertoires in COVID-19. Study information: The United States, Italy and Spain were the sources of the acute and convalescent COVID-19 samples. PBMCs, B-cell-depleted T cells, or T cells provided the cDNA or gDNA that made up the material.

Original processing methods: Reference gene primer amplification in the assay estimated nucleated cell counts. Clones were sequenced by immunoSEQ multiplex PCR, and TCRdb holds only the in-frame ones, with some missing. That table supplies the V and J calls and clone size; D and trimming were determined from the DNA. The sample consists of fewer than 90,000 clones, around 90% of them appearing once. The CDR3 is 14 amino acids. Per germline, CDR1 GTSNPN and CDR2 SVGIG (reference sequence). The germline V and J ends were trimmed by 2 bases and 1 base, with 10 bases remaining between them. This chain connects TRBV30 to TRBJ2-3; a weak D match, TRBD1 (5 bases). Specimen: peripheral blood. This TCR was sampled from a male donor with acute or convalescent COVID-19. CDR3 DNA: TGTGCCTGGAGTATGCAGGGTGGCACAGATACGCAGTATTTT. Protein sequence: CAWSMQGGTDTQYF.